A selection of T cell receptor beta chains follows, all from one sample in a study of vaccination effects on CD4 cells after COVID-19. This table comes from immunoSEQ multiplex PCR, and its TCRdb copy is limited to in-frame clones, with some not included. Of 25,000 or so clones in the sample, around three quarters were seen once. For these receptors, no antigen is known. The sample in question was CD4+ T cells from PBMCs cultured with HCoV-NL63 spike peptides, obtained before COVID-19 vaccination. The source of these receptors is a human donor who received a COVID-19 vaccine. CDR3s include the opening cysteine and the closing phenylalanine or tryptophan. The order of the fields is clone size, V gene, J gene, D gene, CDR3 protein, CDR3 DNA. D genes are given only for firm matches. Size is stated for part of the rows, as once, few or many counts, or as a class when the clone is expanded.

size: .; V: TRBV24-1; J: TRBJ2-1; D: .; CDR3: CATSDLKGGNEQFF; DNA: TGTGCCACCAGTGATTTGAAGGGAGGCAATGAGCAGTTCTTC
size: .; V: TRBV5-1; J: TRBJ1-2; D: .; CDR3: CASSLAPGGFDYTF; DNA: TGCGCCAGCAGCTTGGCGCCAGGCGGTTTTGACTACACCTTC
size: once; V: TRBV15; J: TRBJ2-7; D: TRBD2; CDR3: CATSGGRTHEQYF; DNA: TGTGCCACCAGCGGCGGGAGGACCCACGAGCAGTACTTC
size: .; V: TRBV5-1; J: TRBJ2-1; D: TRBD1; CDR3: CASSLQGANNEQFF; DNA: TGCGCCAGCAGCTTACAGGGGGCAAACAATGAGCAGTTCTTC
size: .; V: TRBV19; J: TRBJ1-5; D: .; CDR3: CASSILPGRSNQPQHF; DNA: TGTGCCAGTAGTATACTTCCGGGACGGTCGAATCAGCCCCAGCATTTT
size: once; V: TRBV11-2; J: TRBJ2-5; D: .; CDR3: CASDLHPGQETQYF; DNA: TGTGCCAGCGACCTTCACCCGGGCCAAGAGACCCAGTACTTC
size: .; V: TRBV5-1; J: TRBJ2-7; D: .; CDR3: CASSLVFGDWDEQYF; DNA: TGCGCCAGCAGCTTGGTATTTGGGGACTGGGACGAGCAGTACTTC
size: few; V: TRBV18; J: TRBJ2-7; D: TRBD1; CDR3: CASSPRDSSYEQYF; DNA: TGTGCCAGCTCACCCAGGGACAGTTCCTACGAGCAGTACTTC
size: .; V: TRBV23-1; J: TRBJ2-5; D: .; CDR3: CASSQSAAAYQETQYF; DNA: TGCGCCAGCAGTCAATCAGCAGCGGCGTACCAAGAGACCCAGTACTTC
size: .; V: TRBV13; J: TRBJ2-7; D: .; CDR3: CASTNSAGVGYEQYF; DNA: TGTGCCAGCACCAACTCGGCCGGGGTGGGCTACGAGCAGTACTTC
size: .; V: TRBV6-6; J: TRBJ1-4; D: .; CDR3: CASSTGPREKLFF; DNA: TGTGCCAGCTCTACGGGCCCTAGGGAAAAACTGTTTTTT
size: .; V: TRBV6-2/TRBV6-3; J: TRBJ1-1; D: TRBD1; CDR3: CASSNFRTGFEGRTEAFF; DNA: TGTGCCAGCAGTAATTTCCGGACAGGGTTTGAGGGGAGGACTGAAGCTTTCTTT
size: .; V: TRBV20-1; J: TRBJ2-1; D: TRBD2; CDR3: CSATSVEEQFF; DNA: TGCAGTGCAACTAGCGTTGAAGAGCAGTTCTTC
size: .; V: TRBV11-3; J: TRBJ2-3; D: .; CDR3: CASSLGRLSQDTQYF; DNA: TGTGCCAGCAGCTTGGGTCGGCTTTCGCAAGATACGCAGTATTTT
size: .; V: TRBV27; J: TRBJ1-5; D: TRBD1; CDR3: CASSPRTGGDSNQPQHF; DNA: TGTGCCAGCAGTCCTCGGACAGGGGGCGATAGCAATCAGCCCCAGCATTTT
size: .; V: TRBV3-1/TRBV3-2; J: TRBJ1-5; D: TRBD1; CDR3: CASSPGQGSNQPQHF; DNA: TGTGCCAGCAGCCCTGGACAGGGTAGCAATCAGCCCCAGCATTTT
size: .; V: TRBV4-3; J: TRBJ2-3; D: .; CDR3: CASSGGAKRDTQYF; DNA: TGCGCCAGCAGCGGGGGGGCGAAACGCGATACGCAGTATTTT
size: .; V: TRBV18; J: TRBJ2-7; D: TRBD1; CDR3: CASSSPRQGYEQYF; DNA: TGTGCCAGCTCATCCCCGAGACAGGGTTACGAGCAGTACTTC
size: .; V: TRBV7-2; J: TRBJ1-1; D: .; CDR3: CASSLGGGNTEAFF; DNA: TGTGCCAGCAGCTTAGGAGGAGGGAACACTGAAGCTTTCTTT
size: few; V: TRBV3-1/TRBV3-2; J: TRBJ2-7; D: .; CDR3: CASSQAVAALEQYF; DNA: TGTGCCAGCAGCCAAGCCGTGGCCGCCCTCGAGCAGTACTTC
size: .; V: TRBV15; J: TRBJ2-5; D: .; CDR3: CATSRDEETQYF; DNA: TGTGCCACCAGCAGAGATGAAGAGACCCAGTACTTC